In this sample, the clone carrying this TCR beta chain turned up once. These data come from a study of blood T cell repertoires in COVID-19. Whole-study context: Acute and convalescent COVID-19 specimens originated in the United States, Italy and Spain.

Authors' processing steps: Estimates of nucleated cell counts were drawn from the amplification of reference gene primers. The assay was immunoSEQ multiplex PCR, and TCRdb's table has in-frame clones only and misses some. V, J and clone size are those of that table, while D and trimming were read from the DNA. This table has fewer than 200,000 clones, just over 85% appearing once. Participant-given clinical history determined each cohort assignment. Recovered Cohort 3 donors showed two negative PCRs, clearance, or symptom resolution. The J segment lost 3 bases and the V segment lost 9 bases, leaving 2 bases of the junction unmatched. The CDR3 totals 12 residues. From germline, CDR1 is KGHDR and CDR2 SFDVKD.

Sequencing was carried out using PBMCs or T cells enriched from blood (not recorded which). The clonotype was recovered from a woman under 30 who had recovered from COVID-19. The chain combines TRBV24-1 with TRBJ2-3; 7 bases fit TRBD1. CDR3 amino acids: CATAQGTDTQYF. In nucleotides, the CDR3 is TGTGCCACCGCACAGGGGACAGATACGCAGTATTTT.